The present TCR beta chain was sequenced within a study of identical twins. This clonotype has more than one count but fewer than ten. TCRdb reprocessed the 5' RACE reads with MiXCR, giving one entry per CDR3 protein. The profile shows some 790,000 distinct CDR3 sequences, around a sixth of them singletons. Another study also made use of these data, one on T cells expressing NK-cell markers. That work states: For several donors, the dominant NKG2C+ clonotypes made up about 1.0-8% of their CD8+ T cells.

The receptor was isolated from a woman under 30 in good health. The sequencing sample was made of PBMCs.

In DNA, the CDR3 is TGTGCCAGCTCACCGCCTGGGGTCGAGCAGTACTTC. As protein: CASSPPGVEQYF. The rearrangement uses TRBV18 and TRBJ2-7; no clear D gene. The CDR3 contains 12 residues. Germline V gene sequence: CDR1 KGHSH, CDR2 LQKENI. V was cut by 3 bases and J by 6 bases, with 9 bases left in between.